These 27 T cell receptor beta chains originate from one sample sequenced in a study of CD8+ T cells in alopecia areata. The treatment denotes: oral pan-JAK inhibitor, 5-10 mg twice daily. Following RNA extraction, reverse transcription yielded cDNA that acted as the sequencing template. TCRdb keeps only in-frame clones here, not all; method: immunoSEQ multiplex PCR. The sample shows roughly 120,000 clones, 58% of them seen only once. Source: CD8+ T cells sorted from blood, taken at week 4, from a patient treated with tofacitinib. The origin of the receptors is a human donor with alopecia areata.

This clone was seen only a few times. V is TRBV5-1 and J is TRBJ2-5; a possible D gene is TRBD1 (6 bases). The CDR3 totals 16 residues. The V end lost 2 bases, the J end lost 1 base, and 15 bases lay between the germline ends. Per germline, CDR1 SGHRS and CDR2 YFSETQ. CDR3 sequence: CASSLTGISFQETQYF. In DNA, the CDR3 is TGCGCCAGCAGCTTAACAGGGATCTCGTTCCAAGAGACCCAGTACTTC.

This clone was observed a handful of times. This rearrangement joins TRBV11-2 to TRBJ2-3; TRBD2 aligns across 11 bases. V shed 4 bases and J 3 bases; nucleotides not matched to a gene: 9. The length of the CDR3 is 17 residues. Germline CDR1 is SGHAT and CDR2 is FQNNGV. CDR3: CASSSPILAGGTDTQYF. The CDR3 nucleotides read TGTGCCAGCAGCTCCCCCATCCTAGCGGGGGGAACAGATACGCAGTATTTT.

This chain uses TRBV21-1 with TRBJ2-3; TRBD2 is the table's D call and was not checked against the DNA. TRBV21-1 is a known pseudogene. This CDR3 contains 17 residues. The CDR3: CASSKEGLAGKRDTQYF. The CDR3 coding sequence is TGTGCCAGCAGCAAAGAAGGACTAGCGGGGAAGAGGGATACGCAGTATTTT.

This clone was seen a few times. DNA for the CDR3: TGTGCCTGGGCTTGGGCTCTAACATACGAGCAGTACTTC. Amino acid sequence: CAWAWALTYEQYF. The rearrangement links TRBV30 to TRBJ2-7; D gene unclear. V was trimmed by 5 bases and J by 4 bases, leaving 15 bases between them. The CDR3 totals 13 residues. The germline gives CDR1 GTSNPN, CDR2 SVGIG (reference sequence). Filled out from reference TRBV30 and TRBJ2-7, the complete variable domain reads SQTIHQWPATLVQPVGSPLSLECTVEGTSNPNLYWYRQAAGRGLQLLFYSVGIGQISSEVPQNLSASRPQDRQFILSSKKLLLSDSGFYLCAWAWALTYEQYFGPGTRLTVT.

In DNA form, the CDR3 reads TGTGCCCATGGGCTTACTGAAGCTTTCTTT. As protein: CAHGLTEAFF. This rearrangement joins TRBV30 to TRBJ1-1; no clear D. There are 10 residues in the CDR3. V was trimmed by 8 bases and J by 5 bases, leaving 9 bases between them. The germline gives CDR1 GTSNPN, CDR2 SVGIG (reference sequence).

The table lists this clone with a few counts. This rearrangement joins TRBV4-2 to TRBJ1-5; D unclear. Trimming removed 1 base from V and 7 bases from J, with 11 bases in between. The CDR3 spans 14 residues. Germline V lookup: CDR1 LGHNA, CDR2 YNFKEQ. Written as DNA, the CDR3 is TGTGCCAGCAGCCAAGGGAGTTTCGGCCAGCCCCAGCATTTT. Translating gives CASSQGSFGQPQHF.

The CDR3 sequence: CAWTHGGAVSETQYF. The CDR3 nucleotides are TGTGCCTGGACCCACGGGGGGGCCGTGAGTGAGACCCAGTACTTC. The chain recombines TRBV30 with TRBJ2-5, with 8 bases aligning to TRBD2. Germline CDR1 GTSNPN, CDR2 SVGIG (reference sequence). The J segment lost 5 bases and the V segment lost 4 bases, leaving 12 bases of the junction unmatched. The CDR3 has 15 residues. Full variable domain (remainder filled in from reference TRBV30 and TRBJ2-5): SQTIHQWPATLVQPVGSPLSLECTVEGTSNPNLYWYRQAAGRGLQLLFYSVGIGQISSEVPQNLSASRPQDRQFILSSKKLLLSDSGFYLCAWTHGGAVSETQYFGPGTRLLVL.

The chain combines TRBV4-1 with TRBJ2-5; perhaps TRBD1 as D (6 bases). Looked up from germline, CDR1 is MGHRA and CDR2 is YSYEKL. The CDR3 loop spans 13 amino acids. Trimming stripped 5 bases from V and 7 bases from J, with 14 bases between. CDR3 nucleotide sequence: TGCGCCAGCAGCTCGACAGGCCGGGGGACCCAGTACTTC. Amino acids: CASSSTGRGTQYF.

The genes are TRBV30 and TRBJ1-1; TRBD1 aligns across 9 bases. The trim removed 8 bases at V and 0 bases at J, leaving 10 bases unmatched. There are 15 residues in the CDR3. Germline V lookup: CDR1 GTSNPN, CDR2 SVGIG (reference sequence). The CDR3 DNA reads TGTGCCCACCAACAGGGGGCTTCCATGAACACTGAAGCTTTCTTT. Translated: CAHQQGASMNTEAFF.

This clone was detected a few times. The rearrangement uses TRBV4-2 and TRBJ2-6; the D is unclear. The CDR3 covers 12 residues. The germline V gene has CDR1 LGHNA and CDR2 YNFKEQ. V shed 2 bases and J shed 17 bases, with 13 bases lying between them. The CDR3 bases are TGTGCCAGCAGCCAAAAAACCGGACCATTGACTTTC. Translating gives CASSQKTGPLTF.

This chain connects TRBV11-2 to TRBJ2-4; no clear D gene. The CDR3 extends over 11 amino acids. Germline CDR1 and CDR2: SGHAT and FQNNGV. The V end lost 1 base, the J end lost 8 bases, and 3 bases lay between the germline ends. The CDR3, as DNA: TGTGCCAGCAGCTTAGTTGACATTCAGTACTTC. Its translation is CASSLVDIQYF. The full variable domain, in which reference TRBV11-2 and TRBJ2-4 provide the parts outside the CDR3, is EAGVAQSPRYKIIEKRQSVAFWCNPISGHATLYWYQQILGQGPKLLIQFQNNGVVDDSQLPKDRFSAERLKGVDSTLKIQPAKLEDSAVYLCASSLVDIQYFGAGTRLSVL.

CDR3: CAWSLNGILEQYF. In DNA, the CDR3 is TGTGCCTGGAGTCTTAACGGGATCTTGGAGCAGTACTTC. The V and J genes are TRBV30 and TRBJ2-7; tentative D call: TRBD2 (5 bases). CDR1 and CDR2 from the germline V gene are GTSNPN and SVGIG (reference sequence). The CDR3 is 13 residues long. V was shortened by 2 bases and J by 7 bases, with 15 bases between the two germline ends.

This clone showed up just a few times. The chain employs TRBV25-1 and TRBJ1-2; D call uncertain. CDR3 length equals 13 residues. Trimming shortened V by 2 bases and J by 8 bases, and 12 bases separated the two germline ends. Looked up from germline, CDR1 is MGHDK and CDR2 is SYGVNS. The CDR3 DNA reads as TGTGCCAGCAGTGAAATTTTGGGTTTGGGCTACACCTTC. Translating it yields CASSEILGLGYTF.

This clone was seen a single time. The chain links TRBV30 to TRBJ1-2; the D is unclear. The CDR3 is made up of 13 amino acids. From germline, CDR1 is GTSNPN and CDR2 SVGIG (reference sequence). Trimming took 2 bases from V and 4 from J, leaving 11 bases between them. The CDR3 loop is CAWSLTGTYGYTF. The CDR3 DNA follows: TGTGCCTGGAGTCTTACTGGTACCTATGGCTACACCTTC.

The rearrangement joins TRBV30 to TRBJ1-2; no clear D. Deletions cut 2 bases from V and 5 bases from J, with 9 bases between. The CDR3 spans 12 residues. Germline CDR1 reads GTSNPN; CDR2 reads SVGIG (reference sequence). CDR3 nucleotide sequence: TGTGCCTGGAGTCATGGGGTTTATGGCTACACCTTC. This encodes CAWSHGVYGYTF.

The chain uses TRBV4-1 and TRBJ1-5, with no clear D. Deletions cut 1 base from V and 3 bases from J, with 10 bases between. The CDR3 extends over 15 amino acids. The germline V gene has CDR1 MGHRA and CDR2 YSYEKL. DNA of the CDR3: TGCGCCAGCAGCCAAGCCCTACAGATCAATCAGCCCCAGCATTTT. It encodes CASSQALQINQPQHF.

The chain combines TRBV30 with TRBJ1-4; D may be TRBD1 (5 bases). Germline CDR1 GTSNPN, CDR2 SVGIG (reference sequence). Trimming stripped 0 bases from V and 5 bases from J, with 10 bases between. This CDR3 contains 14 residues. The CDR3 loop reads CAWSVETANEKLFF. Written as DNA, the CDR3 is TGTGCCTGGAGTGTAGAGACAGCGAATGAAAAACTGTTTTTT. Variable domain in full (rest from reference TRBV30 and TRBJ1-4): SQTIHQWPATLVQPVGSPLSLECTVEGTSNPNLYWYRQAAGRGLQLLFYSVGIGQISSEVPQNLSASRPQDRQFILSSKKLLLSDSGFYLCAWSVETANEKLFFGSGTQLSVL.

The chain carries TRBV29-1 and TRBJ2-1; TRBD2 might be the D (6 bases). V lost 7 bases and J 1 base, leaving 17 bases between the germline ends. The CDR3 loop spans 15 amino acids. Germline CDR1 and CDR2: SQVTM and ANQGSEA. The CDR3 protein is CSAAGIRGSYNEQFF. In nucleotides, the CDR3 is TGCAGCGCCGCGGGGATTCGGGGATCCTACAATGAGCAGTTCTTC.

This clone was seen more than once but under ten times. V usage is TRBV4-3 and J usage is TRBJ1-1; D gene ambiguous. Germline-derived CDR1 and CDR2 are LGHNA and YSLEER. The germline V and J ends were trimmed by 1 base and 3 bases, with 15 bases remaining between them. The CDR3 extends over 16 amino acids. Here the CDR3 DNA reads TGCGCCAGCAGCCAAGTATATCCCGGTGAGGACACTGAAGCTTTCTTT. Amino acids: CASSQVYPGEDTEAFF.

Turning to this clone: The germline gene is not matched at one end of the junction; a read error may be the cause. The sample holds other DNA sequences that translate to the same CDR3. The rearrangement uses TRBV5-1 and TRBJ1-5; the D is unclear. This CDR3 contains 13 residues. CDR1 and CDR2 from the germline V gene are SGHRS and YFSETQ. CDR3 nucleotide sequence: TGTGCCAGCAGCTTGGTTGGAAATCAGCCCCAGCATTTT. Amino acid sequence: CASSLVGNQPQHF.

The V and J genes are TRBV6-5 and TRBJ2-5, with D possibly matching TRBD2 (6 bases). The J call is uncertain, as TRBJ2-7 better fits the DNA end. The CDR3 spans 14 residues. CDR1 and CDR2 (germline): MNHEY, SVGAGI. CDR3 protein: CASSYSAGGYEQYF. CDR3 in DNA: TGTGCCAGCAGTTACTCGGCCGGGGGCTACGAGCAGTACTTC.

The chain carries TRBV11-2 and TRBJ1-1; 8 bases agree with TRBD1. Unmatched junction bases numbered 11, after V lost 5 bases and J lost 3 bases. This CDR3 region has 16 residues. From germline, CDR1 is SGHAT and CDR2 FQNNGV. CDR3 sequence (DNA): TGTGCCAGCAGCGCAAGACAGGGGCCCACCGACACTGAAGCTTTCTTT. This codes for CASSARQGPTDTEAFF.

The chain is built from TRBV2 and TRBJ1-6; D not resolved. CDR3 length: 16 residues. Germline values: CDR1 SNHLY, CDR2 FYNNEI. V lost 2 bases and J 9 bases, leaving 17 bases between the germline ends. The CDR3 spells CASSEKIRTPGSPLHF. Written as DNA, the CDR3 is TGTGCCAGCAGTGAAAAAATTCGGACCCCTGGTTCACCCCTCCACTTT.

CDR3 in DNA: TGCAGCGCCCCGGGCCCCTCGGAGAAGGGCTACACCTTC. Its protein is CSAPGPSEKGYTF. This chain joins TRBV29-1 and TRBJ1-2, with D unclear. Trimming cost V 7 bases and J 8 bases, with 20 bases left between them. CDR1 SQVTM and CDR2 ANQGSEA come from the germline V gene. The CDR3 runs 13 residues.

The chain recombines TRBV30 with TRBJ2-5; TRBD2 is a possible D gene (6 bases). V lost 4 bases and J lost 5, with 17 bases in between. The CDR3 runs 14 residues. From germline, CDR1 is GTSNPN and CDR2 SVGIG (reference sequence). CDR3 DNA sequence: TGTGCCTGGACTCTCGTGGCGGGGACGGAGACCCAGTACTTC. Translating it yields CAWTLVAGTETQYF.

This chain connects TRBV4-1 to TRBJ1-2; D not resolved. In germline, CDR1 is MGHRA, CDR2 YSYEKL. CDR3 length: 13 residues. V dropped 1 base and J dropped 8 bases, with 11 bases sitting between them. CDR3: CASSQGLGIGYTF. CDR3 coding DNA: TGCGCCAGCAGCCAAGGTCTAGGAATCGGCTACACCTTC.

The V and J genes are TRBV7-9 and TRBJ2-1, with 11 positions matching TRBD2. This CDR3 spans 16 amino acids. The V and J ends lost 0 bases and 3 bases, in that order; junction bases with no gene match: 1. Germline CDR1 SEHNR, CDR2 FQNEAQ (reference sequence). The CDR3 loop is CASSLAGLADYNEQFF. The DNA for the CDR3 is TGTGCCAGCAGCTTAGCGGGACTAGCGGACTACAATGAGCAGTTCTTC.